What follows are 7 T cell receptor beta chains derived from one specimen sequenced in a study of regulatory T cells in long-lasting Graves disease (dated by TCRdb to 2020 to 2022). The intended sense of this specimen's time point label: persistent/refractory GD, antithyroid drugs over 5 years with positive TRAb. For both TCR sequencing and RNA sequencing, RNA was extracted from PBMCs using TRIzol. The library was generated by multiplex PCR. These reads were obtained on an Illumina HiSeq 4000. TCR beta libraries were built with iRepertoire HTBI primers and Arm-PCR amplification of CDR3 regions. TCRdb reanalyzed the raw reads on its own, using fastp at Q25 for trimming and MiXCR for clone calling, and kept in-frame beta chains. Under each unique CDR3 protein, matching rows form one entry showing the most common genes and DNA. This sample is represented by around 460,000 distinct CDR3 sequences; approximately 22% of them were singletons. Of the sample, approximately 14% falls within the top ten clones.

The source was peripheral blood mononuclear cells (PBMCs), collected when the disease was refractory, from a patient treated with antithyroid drugs. The receptors here all came from a female donor with Graves disease.

The V gene is TRBV20-1, the J gene TRBJ2-3; TRBD2 matches at 8 bases. Germline V CDR1 and CDR2: DFQATT, SNEGSKA (reference sequence). V shed 4 bases, J shed 0 bases, and the junction held 6 bases outside the gene matches. There are 15 residues in the CDR3. The CDR3: CSATVTSASTDTQYF. DNA of the CDR3: TGCAGTGCTACCGTGACTAGCGCGAGCACAGATACGCAGTATTTT.

The sample holds many counts of this clonotype. The chain is built from TRBV11-2 and TRBJ2-5; tentative D call: TRBD2 (6 bases). Germline V gene lookup returns CDR1 SGHAT and CDR2 FQNNGV. The CDR3 consists of 15 residues. The V end lost 5 bases, the J end lost 2 bases, and 15 bases lay between the germline ends. For the CDR3, the DNA is TGTGCCAGCAGCCCCGGGGGTACACAGCAAGAGACCCAGTACTTC. Its protein is CASSPGGTQQETQYF.

This clonotype was seen a handful of times. The rearrangement joins TRBV30 to TRBJ2-7, with D maybe TRBD1 (6 bases). Germline V CDR1 and CDR2: GTSNPN, SVGIG (reference sequence). V lost 7 bases and J 3 bases, leaving 13 bases between the germline ends. The CDR3 extends over 12 amino acids. The CDR3 DNA reads TGTGCCTTGGACAGTACCGGCTACGAGCAGTACTTC. Its protein product is CALDSTGYEQYF.

This clonotype was seen at least ten times. This chain uses TRBV2 with TRBJ1-5; possible D gene TRBD1, 5 bases. This CDR3 has 13 residues. Germline CDR1 reads SNHLY; CDR2 reads FYNNEI. The germline V and J ends were trimmed by 4 bases and 7 bases, with 11 bases remaining between them. DNA for the CDR3: TGTGCCAGCAGTGGGGAATGGGGGCAGCCCCAGCATTTT. Translating gives CASSGEWGQPQHF.

This clonotype has more than one count but fewer than ten. The chain recombines TRBV12-3 or TRBV12-4 with TRBJ2-2; TRBD2 aligns across 9 bases. Trimming at V came to 3 bases and at J to 7 bases, leaving 3 bases not matched to a gene. CDR3 size: 14 residues. CDR3 region: CASSLAGGNGELFF. CDR3 DNA sequence: TGTGCCAGCAGTTTGGCGGGGGGGAACGGGGAGCTGTTTTTT.

This clonotype was detected only a few times. This rearrangement joins TRBV30 to TRBJ1-1; D gene unclear. V shed 0 bases and J shed 8 bases, with 7 bases lying between them. Germline V gives CDR1 GTSNPN, CDR2 SVGIG (reference sequence). The CDR3 has 11 residues. The CDR3 bases are TGTGCCTGGAGTGTAATGGGCGAAGCTTTCTTT. Protein sequence: CAWSVMGEAFF.

This clonotype was counted many times. The chain has TRBV19 and TRBJ1-1; no firm D call. The V end was cut by 8 bases, the J end by 1 base, with 14 bases between. CDR1 is LNHDA and CDR2 is SQIVND in the germline V gene (reference sequence). The CDR3 is made up of 14 amino acids. This CDR3 is CASRPERENTEAFF. Here the CDR3 DNA reads TGTGCCAGTCGCCCCGAAAGGGAGAACACTGAAGCTTTCTTT.